One T cell receptor (beta chain) is described in this entry. These data come from a study of blood T cell repertoires in COVID-19. Study context: The United States, Italy and Spain supplied acute and convalescent COVID-19 samples.

In the original analysis: Researchers report that nucleated cell counts were estimated from reference gene primer amplification. Clones were read by immunoSEQ multiplex PCR, and TCRdb kept only the in-frame ones, dropping some. The V and J calls and the clone size are those of that table, but D and trimming were determined from the DNA. The sample shows around 260,000 clones, about four fifths of them seen only once. Sequencing was done on a sample of peripheral blood. The source is a person aged 70 to 85 with COVID-19, enrolled during active disease.

The CDR3 loop reads CASSFWGGTNTGELFF. For the CDR3, the DNA is TGTGCCAGCAGTTTCTGGGGGGGGACGAACACCGGGGAGCTGTTTTTT. The chain is built from TRBV28 and TRBJ2-2; TRBD2 agrees at 7 bases. V dropped 3 bases and J dropped 0; count of bases not matched to a gene: 4. This CDR3 is 16 amino acids long. The germline gives CDR1 MDHEN, CDR2 SYDVKM.